This passage covers 22 T cell receptor beta chains from one sample sequenced in a study of shared clonotypes between healthy human individuals. Clones were read by immunoSEQ multiplex PCR, and TCRdb kept only the in-frame ones, dropping some. The sample yields 2.3 million or so clones, 85% to 95% seen once. Sequencing used naive CD4+ T cells from PBMCs. Stated subset: CD45RA+ positively selected. The receptors were gathered from a man aged 18 to 35 in good health. Some clones in this sample may be carry-over from other donors' samples.

The CDR3: CASSQDRLATTGELFF. DNA for the CDR3: TGCGCCAGCAGCCAAGATCGGCTAGCGACCACCGGGGAGCTGTTTTTT. The V call is TRBV4-1, the J call TRBJ2-2; the D gene is possibly TRBD2 (6 bases). This CDR3 has 16 residues. Trimming took off 0 bases at V and 4 bases at J, with 12 bases between the two ends. Per germline, CDR1 MGHRA and CDR2 YSYEKL.

V gene TRBV5-8 combines with J gene TRBJ1-1; D is unresolved. This CDR3 contains 15 residues. The germline V and J ends were trimmed by 0 bases and 5 bases, with 14 bases remaining between them. Germline CDR1 and CDR2: SGHTS and YDEGEE. The CDR3 DNA is TGTGCCAGCAGCTTGGCGGGCCAAAGGGAAACTGAAGCTTTCTTT. This translates into CASSLAGQRETEAFF.

The V and J genes are TRBV7-2 and TRBJ2-3; D is perhaps TRBD1 or TRBD2 (5 bases each). V lost 4 bases to trimming and J lost 1 base, with 9 bases between them. This CDR3 spans 14 amino acids. CDR1 and CDR2 (germline): SGHTA, FQGNSA. Here the CDR3 reads CASSWVGRTDTQYF. The CDR3 DNA follows: TGTGCCAGCAGCTGGGTGGGACGCACAGATACGCAGTATTTT.

This clone has only one observation. The CDR3 loop is CASSLENEQYF. DNA for the CDR3: TGTGCCAGCAGCTTAGAAAACGAGCAGTACTTC. V usage is TRBV11-2 and J usage is TRBJ2-7; D remains unclear. Germline V CDR1 and CDR2: SGHAT, FQNNGV. Trimming shortened V by 0 bases and J by 5 bases, and 2 bases separated the two germline ends. This CDR3 contains 11 residues.

The chain recombines TRBV15 with TRBJ2-1, with D perhaps matching TRBD1 (7 bases). Germline values: CDR1 LNHNV, CDR2 YYDKDF (reference sequence). There are 16 residues in the CDR3. Trimming shortened V by 3 bases and J by 7 bases, and 19 bases separated the two germline ends. CDR3 sequence reads: CATSSVWRGLENEQFF. CDR3 sequence (DNA): TGTGCCACCAGCAGCGTCTGGAGGGGGCTAGAGAATGAGCAGTTCTTC.

The CDR3 DNA reads TGTGCCAGCAGCTTAGGAGCCGGGACCGCGAACACCGGGGAGCTGTTTTTT. It yields the protein CASSLGAGTANTGELFF. The V call is TRBV7-2, the J call TRBJ2-2; possibly TRBD1 or TRBD2 for D (5 bases each). The V gene lost 1 base and the J gene lost 0 bases, with 12 bases spanning the gap. The CDR3 runs to 17 residues. CDR1 and CDR2 from the germline V gene are SGHTA and FQGNSA. Full variable domain (rest looked up from reference TRBV7-2 and TRBJ2-2): GAGVSQSPSNKVTEKGKDVELRCDPISGHTALYWYRQSLGQGLEFLIYFQGNSAPDKSGLPSDRFSAERTGGSVSTLTIQRTQQEDSAVYLCASSLGAGTANTGELFFGEGSRLTVL.

The rearrangement joins TRBV28 to TRBJ2-7; the match to TRBD2 covers 9 bases. V lost 1 base to trimming and J lost 3 bases; unmatched junction nucleotides: 16. The V gene's germline CDR1 is MDHEN and CDR2 SYDVKM. This CDR3 comprises 19 residues. CDR3 nucleotides: TGTGCCAGCAGTTTATATATCGGTTTGGGTTCTAGCGGGGACTACGAGCAGTACTTC. Amino acid sequence: CASSLYIGLGSSGDYEQYF.

This clone appeared once. The chain joins TRBV4-1 to TRBJ1-1, with D possibly being TRBD1 (5 bases). V was shortened by 1 base and J by 8 bases, with 14 bases between the two germline ends. Germline V gene data show CDR1 as MGHRA and CDR2 as YSYEKL. The CDR3 spans 14 residues. CDR3 DNA: TGCGCCAGCAGCCAAGCCCCCGGGACCCGAGAAGCTTTCTTT. The encoded protein is CASSQAPGTREAFF.

The chain uses TRBV28 and TRBJ1-5, with TRBD1 identical over 7 bases. Germline trimming cut 7 bases from V and 9 bases from J; bases unmatched to any gene: 9. The CDR3 covers 13 residues. CDR1 is MDHEN and CDR2 is SYDVKM in the germline V gene. CDR3 in amino acids: CASITQGDWPQHF. As DNA, the CDR3 is TGTGCCAGCATTACTCAGGGGGATTGGCCCCAGCATTTT.

This chain joins TRBV5-1 and TRBJ1-4; a possible D gene is TRBD1 (5 bases). Trimming stripped 6 bases from V and 2 bases from J, with 11 bases between. Germline CDR1 SGHRS, CDR2 YFSETQ. The CDR3 consists of 14 residues. The CDR3 region has the DNA TGCGCCAGCATGCGGGGGTCCACTAATGAAAAACTGTTTTTT. Translated, it gives CASMRGSTNEKLFF.

This sequence joins TRBV9 and TRBJ2-1; D is undetermined. Trimming stripped 0 bases from V and 3 bases from J, with 10 bases between. CDR1 is SGDLS, CDR2 YYNGEE, per germline. CDR3 size: 15 residues. The CDR3 region has the DNA TGTGCCAGCAGCGTAGCGTGGACCGACTACAATGAGCAGTTCTTC. Its translation is CASSVAWTDYNEQFF.

The chain couples TRBV6-6 to TRBJ2-1; D assignment may be TRBD1 or TRBD2 (6 bases each). Trimming stripped 6 bases from V and 6 bases from J, with 15 bases between. This CDR3 has 14 residues. Germline CDR1 and CDR2: MNHNY and SVGAGI (reference sequence). CDR3 sequence (DNA): TGTGCCAGCAGCGCGCTGGGGGGCGCCAATGAGCAGTTCTTC. Its translation: CASSALGGANEQFF.

V is TRBV27 and J is TRBJ1-1; no definite D call. Trimming took 6 bases from V and 4 from J, leaving 12 bases between them. Germline V lookup: CDR1 MNHEY, CDR2 SMNVEV (reference sequence). The CDR3 consists of 13 residues. CDR3 nucleotide sequence: TGTGCCAGCAGATCCGGGCCCTTCACTGAAGCTTTCTTT. Translating gives CASRSGPFTEAFF.

The chain links TRBV5-1 to TRBJ2-3; unclear D gene. Looked up from germline, CDR1 is SGHRS and CDR2 is YFSETQ. Trimming took 0 bases from V and 6 from J, leaving 11 bases between them. The CDR3 length is 14 residues. This CDR3 reads CASSLVGLRDTQYF. The CDR3 coding sequence is TGCGCCAGCAGCTTGGTAGGCCTGAGGGATACGCAGTATTTT.

This clone was found once. The rearrangement links TRBV30 to TRBJ1-1, with 7 bases lining up with TRBD1. CDR1 and CDR2 from the germline V gene are GTSNPN and SVGIG (reference sequence). Trimming took 6 bases from V and 10 from J; bases not matched to a gene: 14. The CDR3 runs 13 residues. The CDR3 coding sequence is TGTGCCTGCGGGGACAGTGGGAGCCGGGGAGCTTTCTTT. It is translated as CACGDSGSRGAFF.

The J gene is TRBJ2-2, the V gene TRBV5-4; perhaps TRBD1 as D (5 bases). Trimming left V 4 bases short and J 3 bases short, with 13 bases between. The germline gives CDR1 SGHNT, CDR2 YYREEE (reference sequence). The CDR3 covers 15 residues. The CDR3 loop is CASSPPWGDTGELFF. The CDR3 coding sequence is TGTGCCAGCAGCCCCCCCTGGGGCGACACCGGGGAGCTGTTTTTT.

The V and J genes are TRBV6-1 and TRBJ2-4; possible D gene TRBD2, 6 bases. The V end lost 3 bases, the J end lost 5 bases, and 23 bases lay between the germline ends. The CDR3 contains 18 residues. Germline CDR1 reads MNHNS; CDR2 reads SASEGT. The CDR3 region has the DNA TGTGCCAGCAGTGATGGGTGGCGGGGTGTAGGGAGTGAAAACATTCAGTACTTC. Protein product: CASSDGWRGVGSENIQYF.

Comments on this clone: Other nucleotide sequences from this sample produce the same CDR3. The V and J genes are TRBV28 and TRBJ1-3, with D hard to call. Germline V gene data show CDR1 as MDHEN and CDR2 as SYDVKM. The CDR3 extends over 14 amino acids. Between the trimmed V and J ends, which lost 6 bases and 0 bases, there was a span of 9 bases. For the CDR3, the DNA is TGTGCCAGCAGCCTAAGAAACTCTGGAAACACCATATATTTT. Protein: CASSLRNSGNTIYF.

The chain recombines TRBV5-8 with TRBJ1-5; D is unclear. In germline, CDR1 is SGHTS, CDR2 YDEGEE. Trimming removed 0 bases at V and 10 bases at J, with 8 bases between. This CDR3 spans 12 amino acids. This chain's CDR3 is CASSLVSLPQHF. The CDR3 region has the DNA TGTGCCAGCAGCTTGGTATCTCTCCCCCAGCATTTT.

This clone was counted a few times. The genes are TRBV19 and TRBJ1-5; D is perhaps TRBD1 (5 bases). CDR1 and CDR2 from the germline V gene are LNHDA and SQIVND (reference sequence). Trimming removed 3 bases from V and 2 bases from J, with 11 bases in between. The CDR3 runs 15 residues. CDR3 nucleotides: TGTGCCAGTAGTATGGGCAGGGCTGGCAATCAGCCCCAGCATTTT. Translating it yields CASSMGRAGNQPQHF.

The rearrangement links TRBV4-3 to TRBJ2-3; 7 nucleotides align to TRBD1. The CDR3 covers 16 residues. The J segment lost 4 bases and the V segment lost 2 bases, leaving 9 bases of the junction unmatched. Germline V lookup: CDR1 LGHNA, CDR2 YSLEER. CDR3 sequence reads: CASSQIDREYADTQYF. CDR3 bases: TGCGCCAGCAGCCAAATCGACAGGGAGTATGCAGATACGCAGTATTTT.

The rearrangement joins TRBV5-5 to TRBJ2-2; D not certain. The ends were cut back, 0 bases at V and 3 bases at J, with 9 bases in the middle. Germline lookup yields CDR1 SGHKS and CDR2 YYEKEE (reference sequence). The CDR3 extends over 15 amino acids. The CDR3 DNA reads as TGTGCCAGCAGCTTGGAAGGGATCGACACCGGGGAGCTGTTTTTT. It is translated as CASSLEGIDTGELFF.